This entry lists 23 T cell receptor beta chains sequenced from one sample in a study of CD8+CD57+ T cells in acquired aplastic anemia. CDR3 and TCR beta VDJ profiling relied on genomic DNA as the template. In TCRdb, the reads were re-called with MiXCR into one record per CDR3 protein. The data contain some 180,000 distinct CDR3 sequences, roughly three fifths of them seen just once; the ten biggest clones take up roughly 42%. CD8+CD57+ cell expansion had been shown by flow cytometry in patients chosen for sequencing. Source material: sorted CD4+, CD8+, or CD8+CD57+ T cells (not recorded which) from PBMCs. The receptors here all came from a human donor with aplastic anemia.

In this sample, this clonotype turned up many times. The CDR3: CASSLSRGQADTEAFF. CDR3 sequence (DNA): TGCGCCAGCAGCCTAAGCCGGGGACAGGCGGACACTGAAGCTTTCTTT. The chain carries TRBV4-1 and TRBJ1-1; 8 positions match TRBD1. The CDR3 totals 16 residues. In germline, CDR1 is MGHRA, CDR2 YSYEKL. Germline trimming cut 4 bases from V and 3 bases from J; bases unmatched to any gene: 10.

The chain joins TRBV2 to TRBJ2-5; TRBD2 might be the D (6 bases). The germline V gene has CDR1 SNHLY and CDR2 FYNNEI. V was clipped by 3 bases and J by 5 bases, with 13 bases between them. The CDR3 spans 14 residues. CDR3 nucleotides: TGTGCCAGCAGTGAGGAGGGCCTTTTGGAGACCCAGTACTTC. The encoded protein is CASSEEGLLETQYF.

This chain joins TRBV25-1 and TRBJ1-2; D remains ambiguous. From germline, CDR1 is MGHDK and CDR2 SYGVNS. Trimming shortened V by 5 bases and J by 3 bases, and 13 bases separated the two germline ends. This CDR3 has 14 amino acids. CDR3 sequence: CASSTASGYYGYTF. The CDR3, as DNA: TGTGCCAGCAGTACAGCCTCGGGGTACTATGGCTACACCTTC.

The V and J genes are TRBV20-1 and TRBJ1-1; D is unresolved. Germline assignment: CDR1 DFQATT and CDR2 SNEGSKA (reference sequence). V lost 4 bases to trimming and J lost 1 base, with 16 bases between them. The CDR3 is made up of 15 amino acids. The CDR3 sequence: CSATNMETGNTEAFF. The CDR3 nucleotides read TGCAGTGCTACGAACATGGAAACGGGGAACACTGAAGCTTTCTTT.

Ten or more counts support this clonotype. The chain combines TRBV6-5 with TRBJ2-2; D ambiguous. Trimming removed 1 base from V and 0 bases from J, with 9 bases in between. CDR3 length: 16 residues. Germline values: CDR1 MNHEY, CDR2 SVGAGI. CDR3 in amino acids: CASSYWVASNTGELFF. The CDR3 coding sequence is TGTGCCAGCAGTTACTGGGTAGCTTCGAACACCGGGGAGCTGTTTTTT.

This clonotype was observed a few times. This rearrangement joins TRBV7-2 to TRBJ2-1; D may be TRBD2 (5 bases). The germline gives CDR1 SGHTA, CDR2 FQGNSA. The CDR3 loop spans 15 amino acids. Trimming took 5 bases from V and 0 from J, leaving 11 bases between them. Written as DNA, the CDR3 is TGTGCCAGCAGCCCTAGCAGCTCCTCCTACAATGAGCAGTTCTTC. Translated, it gives CASSPSSSSYNEQFF.

This clonotype occurred many times. V is TRBV2 and J is TRBJ2-7, with 7 bases that match TRBD2. Germline V gene lookup returns CDR1 SNHLY and CDR2 FYNNEI. This CDR3 spans 13 amino acids. V shed 3 bases, J shed 5 bases, and the junction held 4 bases outside the gene matches. The CDR3 coding sequence is TGTGCCAGCAGTGAGAGGACTAGGAACGAGCAGTACTTC. Protein: CASSERTRNEQYF.

There are many counts of this clonotype. The chain recombines TRBV7-9 with TRBJ1-2; possible D gene TRBD1, 5 bases. The CDR3 loop spans 14 amino acids. Germline lookup yields CDR1 SEHNR and CDR2 FQNEAQ (reference sequence). With 8 bases removed from V and 7 bases from J, the gap between germline ends came to 20 bases. The CDR3 loop reads CASVLGAPGPGYTF. CDR3 nucleotides: TGTGCCAGCGTCCTAGGGGCCCCAGGGCCTGGCTACACCTTC.

The chain is built from TRBV7-9 and TRBJ1-1; D is possibly TRBD1 (5 bases). The CDR3 length is 14 residues. Germline V gene sequence: CDR1 SEHNR, CDR2 FQNEAQ (reference sequence). V dropped 5 bases and J dropped 1 base, with 11 bases sitting between them. CDR3 bases: TGTGCCAGCAGCCCCTCGACAGCGAACACTGAAGCTTTCTTT. It yields the protein CASSPSTANTEAFF.

This clonotype came up a few times. Relative to the germline gene, one junction end is altered; a read error may explain this. The chain employs TRBV5-1 and TRBJ2-2; maybe TRBD1 (5 bases). Germline V gives CDR1 SGHRS, CDR2 YFSETQ. The CDR3 sequence is 15 residues long. CDR3 amino acids: CASSLNGRAVGELFF. The CDR3 DNA reads as TGTGCCAGCAGCTTGAACGGCAGGGCGGTCGGGGAGCTGTTTTTT.

This clonotype has ten or more counts. V usage is TRBV6-5 and J usage is TRBJ1-6; D is uncertain. Trimming left V 2 bases short and J 6 bases short, with 5 bases between. This CDR3 is 13 amino acids long. Germline V CDR1 and CDR2: MNHEY, SVGAGI. CDR3 protein: CASSYAANSPLHF. The CDR3 DNA reads as TGTGCCAGCAGTTACGCAGCTAATTCACCCCTCCACTTT.

As DNA, the CDR3 is TGTGCCAGCAGCGGGACAGGGTTGAGCGAGCAGTACTTC. This encodes CASSGTGLSEQYF. The chain carries TRBV7-6 and TRBJ2-7, with TRBD1 matching over 9 bases. Germline V gene data show CDR1 as SGHVS and CDR2 as FNYEAQ. The CDR3 totals 13 residues. The V and J ends lost 5 bases and 6 bases, in that order; junction bases with no gene match: 5.

The chain recombines TRBV10-3 with TRBJ1-2, with unresolved D. Trimming removed 4 bases at V and 4 bases at J, with 10 bases between. The CDR3 length is 13 residues. The germline CDR1 and CDR2 sequences are ENHRY and SYGVKD. For the CDR3, the DNA is TGTGCCATCAGTGTCGAAGGCGGCTATGGCTACACCTTC. Its translation is CAISVEGGYGYTF.

The J gene is TRBJ2-6, the V gene TRBV6-6; either TRBD1 or TRBD2 may supply D (5 bases each). V shed 5 bases and J shed 1 base, with 24 bases lying between them. Germline V gene lookup returns CDR1 MNHNY and CDR2 SVGAGI (reference sequence). This CDR3 has 20 residues. The CDR3 is CASSPQLGAGSQSGANVLTF. The CDR3 DNA reads as TGTGCCAGCAGTCCACAACTCGGGGCAGGCTCCCAATCTGGGGCCAACGTCCTGACTTTC.

CDR3 in DNA: TGCGCCAGCAGTACCGGGACTACAAACGGGGGCTACGAGCAGTACTTC. The encoded protein is CASSTGTTNGGYEQYF. The V call is TRBV10-1, the J call TRBJ2-7; 7 bases agree with TRBD2. Trimming cost V 5 bases and J 3 bases; bases outside gene matches: 13. Germline CDR1 WNHNN, CDR2 SYGVQD (reference sequence). The CDR3 is 16 amino acids.

Comment on this clonotype: The germline gene is not matched at one end of the junction; a read error may be the cause. The chain employs TRBV7-3 and TRBJ2-7; D ambiguous. This CDR3 has 12 amino acids. Looked up from germline, CDR1 is SGHTA and CDR2 is FQGTGA. The CDR3 is CASSSARDELYF. The DNA of the CDR3 is TGTGCCAGCAGCTCCGCGCGAGACGAGCTGTACTTC.

The J gene is TRBJ2-7, the V gene TRBV9, with D possibly being TRBD1 or TRBD2 (6 bases each). The CDR3 runs 14 residues. The germline V and J ends were trimmed by 2 bases and 2 bases, with 11 bases remaining between them. The germline gives CDR1 SGDLS, CDR2 YYNGEE. The DNA of the CDR3 is TGTGCCAGCAGCGTGCGGGACATCCCCTACGAGCAGTACTTC. The encoded protein is CASSVRDIPYEQYF.

This rearrangement joins TRBV5-1 to TRBJ2-1, with TRBD2 matching over 13 bases. The CDR3 covers 17 residues. Germline loops: CDR1 SGHRS, CDR2 YFSETQ. The J segment lost 5 bases and the V segment lost 4 bases, leaving 9 bases of the junction unmatched. The chain's CDR3 is CASSPLAGGPLDNEQFF. The CDR3 DNA is TGCGCCAGCAGCCCACTAGCGGGAGGGCCGTTGGACAATGAGCAGTTCTTC.

V and J are TRBV29-1 and TRBJ1-2; D gene ambiguous. The V and J ends lost 0 bases and 5 bases respectively, with 13 bases between them. The CDR3 contains 14 residues. Germline CDR1 reads SQVTM; CDR2 reads ANQGSEA. The CDR3 loop is CSVEDGRLFYGYTF. The DNA of the CDR3 is TGCAGCGTTGAAGATGGACGGTTGTTTTATGGCTACACCTTC.

V is TRBV12-3 or TRBV12-4 and J is TRBJ1-2; 8 bases map to TRBD1. The CDR3 spans 14 residues. After removal of 5 bases from V and 8 bases from J, the junction contained 10 bases not matched to a gene. The CDR3 is CASSPSTGDRGYTF. The DNA of the CDR3 is TGTGCCAGCAGTCCATCAACGGGGGACAGGGGCTACACCTTC.

The chain uses TRBV29-1 and TRBJ1-2, with D uncertain. Germline V CDR1 and CDR2: SQVTM, ANQGSEA. The CDR3 loop spans 14 amino acids. V was trimmed by 6 bases and J by 0 bases, leaving 14 bases between them. The CDR3 DNA is TGCAGCGTCCCAGAAAGCTACACTAACTATGGCTACACCTTC. It encodes CSVPESYTNYGYTF.

The chain joins TRBV20-1 to TRBJ2-3; 11 nucleotides agree with TRBD2. Germline CDR1 and CDR2: DFQATT and SNEGSKA (reference sequence). This CDR3 is built from 14 residues. CDR3 DNA: TGCAGCTATTTGGCTAGCGGGAGGACAGATACGCAGTATTTT. Protein sequence: CSYLASGRTDTQYF.

This clonotype was counted a few times. The rearrangement uses TRBV20-1 and TRBJ2-1, with a weak D call TRBD1 (5 bases). Germline assignment: CDR1 DFQATT and CDR2 SNEGSKA (reference sequence). CDR3 size: 12 residues. The ends were cut back, 1 base at V and 9 bases at J, with 10 bases in the middle. Written as DNA, the CDR3 is TGCAGTGCTAGAGCTCAGGGTGTTGAGCAGTTCTTC. It codes for CSARAQGVEQFF.